These 8 T cell receptor beta chains share one sample of origin, sequenced in a study of T cell changes during pregnancy in multiple sclerosis. Assay: immunoSEQ multiplex PCR; the TCRdb copy retains only in-frame clones and omits some. Found here are fewer than 45,000 clones, almost 95% of them singletons; the top ten hold roughly 8.1%. Sequences were derived from CD8+ T cells from peripheral blood mononuclear cells, sampled in the third trimester of pregnancy. The receptors come from a female donor with multiple sclerosis, enrolled in a pregnancy study.

The chain couples TRBV2 to TRBJ1-4, with 8 nucleotides matching TRBD1. Trimming took 4 bases from V and 6 from J; bases not matched to a gene: 16. The CDR3 has 18 amino acids. Germline CDR1 SNHLY, CDR2 FYNNEI. In DNA form, the CDR3 reads TGTGCCAGCAGTGTTGGGTTCTGGTCAGGGGGCGATGATGAAAAACTGTTTTTT. Amino acid sequence: CASSVGFWSGGDDEKLFF.

V is TRBV28 and J is TRBJ2-7, with a tentative D call TRBD1 (5 bases). The CDR3 runs 14 residues. Per the germline V gene, CDR1 is MDHEN and CDR2 is SYDVKM. V lost 3 bases and J lost 1, with 10 bases in between. The CDR3 sequence is CASSFGQLSYEQYF. The CDR3 nucleotides read TGTGCCAGCAGTTTTGGACAACTTTCCTACGAGCAGTACTTC.

The chain carries TRBV19 and TRBJ1-1, with D perhaps TRBD1 (5 bases). V gave up 4 bases and J gave up 1 base, with 7 bases separating them. CDR3 length equals 13 residues. Germline lookup yields CDR1 LNHDA and CDR2 SQIVND (reference sequence). The CDR3 DNA is TGTGCCAGTAGTACCGGGGGGAACACTGAAGCTTTCTTT. Amino acid sequence: CASSTGGNTEAFF.

The chain couples TRBV5-6 to TRBJ2-1; 9 nucleotides match TRBD2. Germline CDR1 and CDR2: SGHDT and YYEEEE. Losses at the gene ends were 6 bases for V and 4 bases for J; bases not matched to a gene: 11. This CDR3 spans 16 amino acids. In DNA, the CDR3 is TGTGCCAGCACCCGCGCGTGGCTAGCGGGATACAATGAGCAGTTCTTC. Its protein is CASTRAWLAGYNEQFF.

The rearrangement joins TRBV6-5 to TRBJ2-2, with D uncertain. This CDR3 spans 13 amino acids. Deletions cut 3 bases from V and 5 bases from J, with 7 bases between. Germline CDR1 is MNHEY and CDR2 is SVGAGI. The CDR3: CASSYLVTGELFF. CDR3 coding DNA: TGTGCCAGCAGTTATTTAGTGACCGGGGAGCTGTTTTTT.

This clone was found once. The CDR3 region has the DNA TGTGCCAGCAGCCCCTCCGCTAATGAAAAACTGTTTTTT. Its translation is CASSPSANEKLFF. The chain employs TRBV7-9 and TRBJ1-4; the D is unclear. V was clipped by 5 bases and J by 3 bases, with 7 bases between them. The CDR3 is 13 amino acids. In germline, CDR1 is SEHNR, CDR2 FQNEAQ (reference sequence).

The chain employs TRBV7-8 and TRBJ1-5; tentatively, D is TRBD1 (6 bases). The V end was cut by 1 base, the J end by 5 bases, with 18 bases between. Germline CDR1 SGHVS, CDR2 FQNEAQ. CDR3 length: 17 amino acids. The CDR3 sequence: CASSLDTGIGAYQPQHF. The CDR3 DNA is TGTGCCAGCAGCTTAGACACAGGGATAGGGGCATATCAGCCCCAGCATTTT.

The chain uses TRBV29-1 and TRBJ2-1; a possible D gene is TRBD2 (6 bases). This CDR3 comprises 15 residues. Germline CDR1 is SQVTM and CDR2 is ANQGSEA. V was cut by 5 bases and J by 2 bases, with 16 bases left in between. CDR3 amino acids: CSVPGLLSAYNEQFF. The CDR3 bases are TGCAGCGTTCCCGGACTACTTTCGGCCTACAATGAGCAGTTCTTC.